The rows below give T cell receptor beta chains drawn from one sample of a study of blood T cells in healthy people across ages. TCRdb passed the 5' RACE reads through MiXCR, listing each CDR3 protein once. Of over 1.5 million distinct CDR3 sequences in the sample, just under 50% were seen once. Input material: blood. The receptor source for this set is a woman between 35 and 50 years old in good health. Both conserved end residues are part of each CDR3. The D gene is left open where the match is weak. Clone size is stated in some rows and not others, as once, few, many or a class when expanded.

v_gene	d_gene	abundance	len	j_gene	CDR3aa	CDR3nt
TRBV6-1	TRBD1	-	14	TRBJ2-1	CASRHRGLNNEQFF	TGTGCCAGCCGTCACAGGGGGCTGAACAATGAGCAGTTCTTC
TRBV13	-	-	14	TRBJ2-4	CASSSGYPGDIQYF	TGTGCCAGCAGCTCGGGGTACCCAGGGGACATTCAGTACTTC
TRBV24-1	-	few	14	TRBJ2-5	CATSSMGGSETQYF	TGTGCCACCAGTTCCATGGGGGGCTCTGAGACCCAGTACTTC
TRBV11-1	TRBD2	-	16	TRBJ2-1	CASSFGGSGGRGEQFF	TGTGCCAGCAGCTTTGGGGGTAGCGGGGGGAGGGGTGAGCAGTTCTTC
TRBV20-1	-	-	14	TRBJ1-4	CSADPGGREEKLFF	TGCAGTGCTGACCCGGGGGGGCGGGAAGAAAAACTGTTTTTT
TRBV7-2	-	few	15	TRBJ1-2	CASSLLVGAKDGYTF	TGTGCCAGCAGCTTACTCGTCGGGGCAAAGGATGGCTACACCTTC
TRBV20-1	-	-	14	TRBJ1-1	CSASFGATNTEAFF	TGCAGTGCTAGTTTTGGAGCCACGAACACTGAAGCTTTCTTT
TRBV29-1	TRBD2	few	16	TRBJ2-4	CSVLAGGLRAKNIQYF	TGCAGCGTTCTCGCGGGGGGGCTAAGGGCCAAAAACATTCAGTACTTC
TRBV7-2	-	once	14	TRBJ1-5	CASSFLLGNQPQHF	TGTGCCAGCAGCTTCCTTCTGGGAAATCAGCCCCAGCATTTT
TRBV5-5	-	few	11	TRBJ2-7	CASSFSNEQYF	TGTGCCAGCAGCTTCTCCAATGAGCAGTACTTC
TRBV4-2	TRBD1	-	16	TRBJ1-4	CASSQERDRANEKLFF	TGTGCCAGCAGCCAAGAGCGGGACAGGGCTAATGAAAAACTGTTTTTT
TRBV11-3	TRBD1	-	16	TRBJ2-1	CASSLDRSTSYNEQFF	TGTGCCAGCAGCCTGGACAGGTCGACCTCCTACAATGAGCAGTTCTTC
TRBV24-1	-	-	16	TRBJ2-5	CATSEDKRARQETQYF	TGTGCCACCAGTGAAGACAAGCGGGCCAGGCAAGAGACCCAGTACTTC
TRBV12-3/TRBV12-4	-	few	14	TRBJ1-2	CASATTGTPAGYTF	TGTGCCAGCGCTACCACGGGGACCCCCGCTGGCTACACCTTC
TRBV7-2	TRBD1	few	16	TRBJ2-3	CASTDEINDRALTQYF	TGTGCCAGCACCGACGAGATCAACGACAGGGCGCTAACGCAGTATTTT
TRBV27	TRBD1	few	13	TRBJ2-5	CASRETGAREQYF	TGTGCCAGCAGGGAGACAGGGGCGCGAGAGCAGTACTTC
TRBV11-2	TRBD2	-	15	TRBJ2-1	CASSLGSGGTNEQFF	TGTGCCAGCAGCTTAGGTAGCGGGGGGACGAATGAGCAGTTCTTC
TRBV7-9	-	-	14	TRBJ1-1	CASSFTGSNTEAFF	TGTGCCAGCAGCTTTACGGGATCGAACACTGAAGCTTTCTTT
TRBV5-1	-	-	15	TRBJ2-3	CASSFQGHSTDTQYF	TGCGCCAGCAGCTTCCAGGGGCATAGCACAGATACGCAGTATTTT
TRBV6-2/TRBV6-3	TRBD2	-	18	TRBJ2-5	CASSYPTSGGILQETQYF	TGTGCCAGCAGTTACCCGACTAGCGGGGGCATATTACAAGAGACCCAGTACTTC
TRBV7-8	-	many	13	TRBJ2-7	CASSLARSYEQYF	TGTGCCAGCAGTTTAGCGAGATCCTACGAGCAGTACTTC
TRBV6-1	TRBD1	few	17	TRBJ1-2	CASSEKRTGHTNYGYTF	TGTGCCAGCAGTGAAAAAAGGACAGGGCACACTAACTATGGCTACACCTTC
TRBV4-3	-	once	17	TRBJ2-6	CASSFAATLSGANVLTF	TGCGCCAGCAGCTTCGCGGCTACCCTCTCTGGGGCCAACGTCCTGACTTTC
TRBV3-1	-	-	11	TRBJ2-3	CASSHANTQYF	TGTGCCAGCAGCCATGCAAATACGCAGTATTTT
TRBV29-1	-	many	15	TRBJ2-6	CSVDNRDSGANVLTF	TGCAGCGTTGATAACAGGGACTCTGGGGCCAACGTCCTGACTTTC
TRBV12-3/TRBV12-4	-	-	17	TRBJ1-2	CASSSRSGGKANYGYTF	TGTGCCAGCAGCTCCCGATCGGGGGGTAAAGCTAACTATGGCTACACCTTC
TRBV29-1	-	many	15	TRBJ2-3	CSVEAPGRLVDTQYF	TGCAGCGTTGAAGCCCCTGGTCGACTAGTAGATACGCAGTATTTT
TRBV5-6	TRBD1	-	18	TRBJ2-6	CASSLAGQGAVGANVLTF	TGTGCCAGCAGCTTGGCAGGACAGGGGGCTGTTGGGGCCAACGTCTTGACTTTC
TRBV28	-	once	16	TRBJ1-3	CASSSPPRRAGNTIYF	TGTGCCAGCAGTTCGCCTCCTCGGCGCGCTGGAAACACCATATATTTT
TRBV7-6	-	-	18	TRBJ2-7	CASSLKLPGFLGSYEQYF	TGTGCCAGCAGCTTAAAGTTACCGGGATTTTTGGGTTCCTACGAGCAGTACTTC
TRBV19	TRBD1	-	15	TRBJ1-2	CASSIERTGAYGYTF	TGTGCCAGTAGTATTGAGAGGACAGGTGCCTATGGCTACACCTTC
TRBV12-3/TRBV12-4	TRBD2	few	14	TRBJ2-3	CASSSSGGVDTQYF	TGTGCCAGCAGTTCTAGCGGGGGTGTAGATACGCAGTATTTT
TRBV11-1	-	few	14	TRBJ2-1	CASSPAGGNNEQFF	TGTGCCAGCAGCCCGGCAGGGGGGAACAATGAGCAGTTCTTC
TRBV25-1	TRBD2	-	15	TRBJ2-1	CTSTPISSGYNEQFF	TGTACCAGCACCCCAATTTCTAGCGGGTACAATGAGCAGTTCTTC
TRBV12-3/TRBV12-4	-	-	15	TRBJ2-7	CASSPISGPYNEQYF	TGTGCCAGCAGCCCCATTTCGGGGCCCTACAATGAGCAGTACTTC
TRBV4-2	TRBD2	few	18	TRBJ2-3	CASSQERTRVALTDTQYF	TGTGCCAGCAGCCAAGAACGGACTAGGGTCGCACTCACAGATACGCAGTATTTT
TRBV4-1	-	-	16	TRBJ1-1	CASSLMTVPMNTEAFF	TGCGCCAGCAGCCTAATGACAGTGCCTATGAACACTGAAGCTTTCTTT
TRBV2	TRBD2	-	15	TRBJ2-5	CASRKGSGGQETQYF	TGTGCCAGCAGAAAAGGGAGCGGGGGCCAAGAGACCCAGTACTTC
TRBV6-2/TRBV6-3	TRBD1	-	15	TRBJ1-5	CASSRTGGGQQPQHF	TGTGCCAGCAGTCGAACAGGGGGCGGGCAGCAGCCCCAGCATTTT
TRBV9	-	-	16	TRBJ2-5	CASSVGSSDLQETQYF	TGTGCCAGCAGCGTAGGATCTAGCGACCTCCAAGAGACCCAGTACTTC
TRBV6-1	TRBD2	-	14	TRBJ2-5	CASSENSGKETQYF	TGTGCCAGCAGTGAAAACAGCGGGAAAGAGACCCAGTACTTC
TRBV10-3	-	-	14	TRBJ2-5	CAIRLRQDEETQYF	TGTGCCATCAGACTCAGACAGGACGAAGAGACCCAGTACTTC
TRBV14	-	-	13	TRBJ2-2	CASSRTGTGELFF	TGTGCCAGCAGCCGGACGGGGACCGGGGAGCTGTTTTTT
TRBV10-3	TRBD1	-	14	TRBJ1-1	CAIRTGEMNTEAFF	TGTGCCATCAGGACAGGGGAAATGAACACTGAAGCTTTCTTT
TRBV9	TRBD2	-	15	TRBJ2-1	CASSVGDMSGGEQFF	TGTGCCAGCAGCGTAGGAGATATGAGCGGGGGGGAGCAGTTCTTC